The following is a T cell receptor (beta chain) sequence with its context. Its antigen is undetermined. This sample is part of a study of cytomegalovirus exposure and HLA in healthy donors. Study-wide results and caveats: Being productive about 90% or about 30% of the time was typical of most TCR beta V segments in an earlier analysis. Despite most TCR sequences being rare, some public TCRs occurred in many donors. An analysis was carried out later, and it reportedly showed fewer N-insertions in an Asian-associated ancestry cluster than the roughly 670-donor mean. Later work associated 16,951 TCR beta sequences with HLA alleles at 0.05 false discovery rate.

Primers included in the PCR were 60 Vbeta and 13 Jbeta primers. The assay was immunoSEQ multiplex PCR, and TCRdb's table has in-frame clones only and misses some. The sample has approximately 110,000 clones, roughly 80% seen once. Per germline, CDR1 LGHNT and CDR2 FRNRAP. CDR3 length: 16 amino acids. Trimming removed 0 bases at V and 0 bases at J, with 10 bases between. This TCR came from a woman aged 40 to 55 in good health and CMV-seropositive. Material for sequencing was PBMCs. The chain employs TRBV12-5 and TRBJ2-3; D is unclear. Here the CDR3 DNA reads TGTGCTAGTGGTTTGGTACGCGGCAAAAGCACAGATACGCAGTATTTT. Translated: CASGLVRGKSTDTQYF.